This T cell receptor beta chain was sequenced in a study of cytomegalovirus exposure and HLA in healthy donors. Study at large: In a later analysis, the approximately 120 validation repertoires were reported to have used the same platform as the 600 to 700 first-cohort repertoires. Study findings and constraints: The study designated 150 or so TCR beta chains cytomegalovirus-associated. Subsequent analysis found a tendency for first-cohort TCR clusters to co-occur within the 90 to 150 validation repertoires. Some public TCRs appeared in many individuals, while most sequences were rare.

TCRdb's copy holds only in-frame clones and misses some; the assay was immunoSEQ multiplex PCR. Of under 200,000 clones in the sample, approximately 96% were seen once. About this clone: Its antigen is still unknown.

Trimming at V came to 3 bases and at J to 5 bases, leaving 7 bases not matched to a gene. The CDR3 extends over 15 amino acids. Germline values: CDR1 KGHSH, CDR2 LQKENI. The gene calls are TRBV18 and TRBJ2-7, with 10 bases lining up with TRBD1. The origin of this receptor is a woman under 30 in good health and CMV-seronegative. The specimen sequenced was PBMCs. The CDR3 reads CASSPATGGGNEQYF. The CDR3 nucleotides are TGTGCCAGCTCACCTGCGACAGGGGGCGGCAACGAGCAGTACTTC.